This T cell receptor (beta chain) was sequenced during a study of blood T cell repertoires in COVID-19. Study-wide context: T cells, B-cell-depleted T cells, or PBMCs provided the cDNA or gDNA that served as material.

There are 16 residues in the CDR3. After removal of 5 bases from V and 2 bases from J, the junction contained 7 bases not matched to a gene. Germline values: CDR1 SGHVS, CDR2 FQNEAQ. Repertoires were generated with immunoSEQ multiplex PCR, while TCRdb's copy carries only in-frame clones and drops some. The data contain about 260,000 clones, more than 85% of them singletons. Followed longitudinally, the Seattle patients had been enrolled during active infection. The source material was peripheral blood. This chain links TRBV7-8 with TRBJ2-1; 9 bases are a match to TRBD2. The TCR was taken from an older woman with COVID-19, enrolled during active disease. The CDR3 is CASSPLSGRTYNEQFF. The CDR3 bases are TGTGCCAGCAGCCCCCTTAGCGGGAGAACCTACAATGAGCAGTTCTTC.